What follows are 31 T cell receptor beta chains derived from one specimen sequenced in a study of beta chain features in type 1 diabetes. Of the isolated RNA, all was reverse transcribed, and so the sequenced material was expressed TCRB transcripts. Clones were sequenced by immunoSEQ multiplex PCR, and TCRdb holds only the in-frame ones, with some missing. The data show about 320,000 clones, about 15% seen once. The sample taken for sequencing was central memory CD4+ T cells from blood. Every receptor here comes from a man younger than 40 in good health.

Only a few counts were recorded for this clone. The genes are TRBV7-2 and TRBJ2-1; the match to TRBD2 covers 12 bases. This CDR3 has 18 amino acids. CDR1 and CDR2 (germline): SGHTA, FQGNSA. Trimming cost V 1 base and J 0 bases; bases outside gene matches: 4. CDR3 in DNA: TGTGCCAGCAGCTTAGGGGCTAGCGGGAGGGCCTCCTACAATGAGCAGTTCTTC. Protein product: CASSLGASGRASYNEQFF. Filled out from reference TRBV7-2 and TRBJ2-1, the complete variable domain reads GAGVSQSPSNKVTEKGKDVELRCDPISGHTALYWYRQSLGQGLEFLIYFQGNSAPDKSGLPSDRFSAERTGGSVSTLTIQRTQQEDSAVYLCASSLGASGRASYNEQFFGPGTRLTVL.

CDR3 loop: CASSGGVYEQYV. The DNA for the CDR3 is TGTGCCAGCAGTGGAGGAGTCTACGAGCAGTACGTC. V is TRBV6-5 and J is TRBJ2-7, with a weak D call TRBD2 (5 bases). CDR3 length: 12 residues. Trimming took off 5 bases at V and 3 bases at J, with 8 bases between the two ends. Germline CDR1 and CDR2: MNHEY and SVGAGI.

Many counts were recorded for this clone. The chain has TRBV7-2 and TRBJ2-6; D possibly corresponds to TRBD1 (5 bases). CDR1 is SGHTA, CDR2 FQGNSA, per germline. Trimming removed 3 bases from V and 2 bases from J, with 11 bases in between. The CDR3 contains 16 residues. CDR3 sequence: CASSLAGNPGANVLTF. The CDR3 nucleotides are TGTGCCAGCAGCTTGGCAGGGAACCCTGGGGCCAACGTCCTGACTTTC.

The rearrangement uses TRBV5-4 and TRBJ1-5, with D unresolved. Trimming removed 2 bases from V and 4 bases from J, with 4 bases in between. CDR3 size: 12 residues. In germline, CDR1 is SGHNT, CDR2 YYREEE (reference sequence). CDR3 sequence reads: CASSLVNQPQHF. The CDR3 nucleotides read TGTGCCAGCAGCTTAGTAAATCAGCCCCAGCATTTT.

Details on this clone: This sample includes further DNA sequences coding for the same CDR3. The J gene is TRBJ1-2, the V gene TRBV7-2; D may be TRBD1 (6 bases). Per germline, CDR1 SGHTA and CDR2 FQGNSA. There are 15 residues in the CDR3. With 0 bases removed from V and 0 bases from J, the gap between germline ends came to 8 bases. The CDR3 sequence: CASSLAGQTNYGYTF. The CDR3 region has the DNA TGTGCCAGCAGCTTAGCTGGACAGACTAACTATGGCTACACCTTC.

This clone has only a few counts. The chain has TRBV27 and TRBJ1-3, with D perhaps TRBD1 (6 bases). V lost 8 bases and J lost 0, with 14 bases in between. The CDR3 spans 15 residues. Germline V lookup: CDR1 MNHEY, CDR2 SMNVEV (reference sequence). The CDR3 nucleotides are TGTGCCAGCCCCCCTAGGGACACCTCTGGAAACACCATATATTTT. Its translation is CASPPRDTSGNTIYF.

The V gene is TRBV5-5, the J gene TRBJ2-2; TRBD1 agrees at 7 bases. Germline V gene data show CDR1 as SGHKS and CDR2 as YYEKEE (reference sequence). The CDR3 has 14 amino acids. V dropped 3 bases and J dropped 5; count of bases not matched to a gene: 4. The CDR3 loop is CASSSGQQTGELFF. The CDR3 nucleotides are TGTGCCAGCAGCTCGGGACAGCAGACCGGGGAGCTGTTTTTT.

CDR3 loop: CASSSGTGSTDTQYF. The CDR3 DNA reads TGTGCCAGCAGTTCCGGGACAGGGAGCACAGATACGCAGTATTTT. The V gene is TRBV2, the J gene TRBJ2-3; 9 bases fit TRBD1. This CDR3 has 15 amino acids. From germline, CDR1 is SNHLY and CDR2 FYNNEI. The J segment lost 0 bases and the V segment lost 5 bases, leaving 3 bases of the junction unmatched.

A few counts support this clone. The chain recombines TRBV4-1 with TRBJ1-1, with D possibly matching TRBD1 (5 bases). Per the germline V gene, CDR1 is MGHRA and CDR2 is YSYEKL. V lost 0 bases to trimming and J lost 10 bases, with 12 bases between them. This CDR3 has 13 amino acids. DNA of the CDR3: TGCGCCAGCAGCCAAGATCAAGGGGTTGGAGCTTTCTTT. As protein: CASSQDQGVGAFF.

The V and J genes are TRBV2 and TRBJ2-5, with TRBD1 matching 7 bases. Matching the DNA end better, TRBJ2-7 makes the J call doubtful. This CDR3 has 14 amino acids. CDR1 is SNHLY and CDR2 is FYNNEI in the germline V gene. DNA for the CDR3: TGTGCCAGCCGGGTACAGGGGCCTTCCTACGAGCAGTACTTC. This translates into CASRVQGPSYEQYF.

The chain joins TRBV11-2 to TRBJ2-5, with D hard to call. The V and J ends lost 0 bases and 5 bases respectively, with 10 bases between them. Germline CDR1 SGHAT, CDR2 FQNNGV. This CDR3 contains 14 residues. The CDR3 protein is CASSLDWLGETQYF. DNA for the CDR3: TGTGCCAGCAGCTTAGATTGGCTTGGGGAGACCCAGTACTTC.

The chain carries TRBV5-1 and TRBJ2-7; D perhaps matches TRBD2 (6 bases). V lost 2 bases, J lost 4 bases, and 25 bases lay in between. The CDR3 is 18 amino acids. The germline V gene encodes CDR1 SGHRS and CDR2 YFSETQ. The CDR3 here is CASSLSDSAGSARYEQYF. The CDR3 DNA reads TGCGCCAGCAGCTTATCGGACTCTGCGGGGTCGGCTCGTTACGAGCAGTACTTC.

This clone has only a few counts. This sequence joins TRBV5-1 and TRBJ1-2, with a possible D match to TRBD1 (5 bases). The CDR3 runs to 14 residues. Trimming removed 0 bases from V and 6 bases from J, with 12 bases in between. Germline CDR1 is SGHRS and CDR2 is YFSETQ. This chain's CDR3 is CASSLAQGFNGYTF. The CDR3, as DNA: TGCGCCAGCAGCTTGGCCCAGGGATTTAATGGCTACACCTTC.

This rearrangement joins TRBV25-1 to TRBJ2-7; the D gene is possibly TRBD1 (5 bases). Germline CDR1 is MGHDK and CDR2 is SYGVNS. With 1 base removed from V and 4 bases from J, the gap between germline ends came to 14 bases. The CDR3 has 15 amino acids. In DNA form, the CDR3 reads TGTGCCAGCAGTGAATCTGCTCAGGGAATGTACGAGCAGTACTTC. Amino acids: CASSESAQGMYEQYF.

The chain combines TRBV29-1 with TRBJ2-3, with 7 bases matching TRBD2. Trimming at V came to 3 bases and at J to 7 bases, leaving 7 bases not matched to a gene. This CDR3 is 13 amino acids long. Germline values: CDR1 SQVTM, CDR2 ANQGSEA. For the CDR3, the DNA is TGCAGCGTTGAGGGGGGGTCGCCTTATACGCAGTATTTT. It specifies CSVEGGSPYTQYF.

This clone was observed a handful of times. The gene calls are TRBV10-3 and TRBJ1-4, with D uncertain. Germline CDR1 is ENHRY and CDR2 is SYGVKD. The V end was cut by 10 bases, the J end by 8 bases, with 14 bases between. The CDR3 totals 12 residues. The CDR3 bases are TGTGCCAGCAGCCTTAATGGAGAAAAACTGTTTTTT. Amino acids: CASSLNGEKLFF.

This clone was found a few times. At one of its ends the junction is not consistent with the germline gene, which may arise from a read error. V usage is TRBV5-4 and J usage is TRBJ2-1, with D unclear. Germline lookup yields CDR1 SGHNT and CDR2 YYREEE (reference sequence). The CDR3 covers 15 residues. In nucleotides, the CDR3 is TGCGCCAGCAGCCAAGATACGCTCACGGTCGATGAGCAGTTCTTC. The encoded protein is CASSQDTLTVDEQFF.

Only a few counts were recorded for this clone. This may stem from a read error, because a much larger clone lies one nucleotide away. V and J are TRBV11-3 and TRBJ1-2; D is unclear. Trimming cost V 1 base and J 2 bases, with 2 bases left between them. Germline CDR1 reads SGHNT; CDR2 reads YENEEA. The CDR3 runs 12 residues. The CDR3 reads CASSLGNYGYTF. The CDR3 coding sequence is TGTGCCAGCAGCTTAGGGAACTATGGCTACACCTTC. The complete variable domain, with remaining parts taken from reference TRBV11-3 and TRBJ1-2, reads EAGVVQSPRYKIIEKKQPVAFWCNPISGHNTLYWYLQNLGQGPELLIRYENEEAVDDSQLPKDRFSAERLKGVDSTLKIQPAELGDSAVYLCASSLGNYGYTFGSGTRLTVV.

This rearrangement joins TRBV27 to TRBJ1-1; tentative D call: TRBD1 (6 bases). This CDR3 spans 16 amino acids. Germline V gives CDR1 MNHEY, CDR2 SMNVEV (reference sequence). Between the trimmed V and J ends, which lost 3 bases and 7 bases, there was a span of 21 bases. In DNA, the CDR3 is TGTGCCAGCAGTTTCACGAGTGTAGGGGGGGCGATTGAAGCTTTCTTT. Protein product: CASSFTSVGGAIEAFF.

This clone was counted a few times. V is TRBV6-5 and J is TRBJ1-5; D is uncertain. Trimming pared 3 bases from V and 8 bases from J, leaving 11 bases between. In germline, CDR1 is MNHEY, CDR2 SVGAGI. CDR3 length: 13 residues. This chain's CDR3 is CASSYGFREPQHF. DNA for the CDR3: TGTGCCAGCAGTTATGGGTTTAGGGAGCCCCAGCATTTT.

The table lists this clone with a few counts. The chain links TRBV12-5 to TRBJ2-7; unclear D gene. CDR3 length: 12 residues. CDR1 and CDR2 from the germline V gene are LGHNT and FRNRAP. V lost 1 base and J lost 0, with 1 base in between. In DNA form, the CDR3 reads TGTGCTAGTGGTTTGGGCTCCTACGAGCAGTACTTC. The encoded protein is CASGLGSYEQYF. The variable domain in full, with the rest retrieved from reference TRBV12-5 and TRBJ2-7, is DARVTQTPRHKVTEMGQEVTMRCQPILGHNTVFWYRQTMMQGLELLAYFRNRAPLDDSGMPKDRFSAEMPDATLATLKIQPSEPRDSAVYFCASGLGSYEQYFGPGTRLTVT.

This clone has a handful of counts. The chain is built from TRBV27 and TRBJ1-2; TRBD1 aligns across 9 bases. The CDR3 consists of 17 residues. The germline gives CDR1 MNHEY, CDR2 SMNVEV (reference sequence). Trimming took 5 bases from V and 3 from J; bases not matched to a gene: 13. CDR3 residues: CASSLSGTGLIHYGYTF. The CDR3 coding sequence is TGTGCCAGCAGTCTGTCGGGGACAGGGCTCATCCACTATGGCTACACCTTC.

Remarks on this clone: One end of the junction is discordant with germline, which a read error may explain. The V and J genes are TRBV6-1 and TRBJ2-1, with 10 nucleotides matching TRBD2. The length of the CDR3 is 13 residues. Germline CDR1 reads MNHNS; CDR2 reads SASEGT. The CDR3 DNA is TGTGCCAGCAGTGAAACTAGCGGGACCGCCCGTCTCTTC. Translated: CASSETSGTARLF.

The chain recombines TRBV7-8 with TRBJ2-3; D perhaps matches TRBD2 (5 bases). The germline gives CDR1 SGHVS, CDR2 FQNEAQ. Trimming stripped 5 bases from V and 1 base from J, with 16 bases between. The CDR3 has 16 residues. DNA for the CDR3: TGTGCCAGCAGCCCCTTGGGTTTGCGGGGCACAGATACGCAGTATTTT. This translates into CASSPLGLRGTDTQYF.

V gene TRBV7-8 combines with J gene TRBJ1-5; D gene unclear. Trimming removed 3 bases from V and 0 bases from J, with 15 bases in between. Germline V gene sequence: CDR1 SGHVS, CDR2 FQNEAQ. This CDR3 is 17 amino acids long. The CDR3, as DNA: TGTGCCAGCAGCTTCTCGGTCCAAGGTGATAGCAATCAGCCCCAGCATTTT. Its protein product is CASSFSVQGDSNQPQHF.

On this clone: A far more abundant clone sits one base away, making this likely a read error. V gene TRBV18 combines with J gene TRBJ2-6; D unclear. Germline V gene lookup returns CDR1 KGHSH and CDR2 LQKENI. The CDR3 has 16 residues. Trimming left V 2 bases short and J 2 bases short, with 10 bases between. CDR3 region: CASSPANRAGANVLTF. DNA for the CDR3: TGTGCCAGCTCACCAGCGAATAGGGCTGGGGCCAACGTCCTGACTTTC.

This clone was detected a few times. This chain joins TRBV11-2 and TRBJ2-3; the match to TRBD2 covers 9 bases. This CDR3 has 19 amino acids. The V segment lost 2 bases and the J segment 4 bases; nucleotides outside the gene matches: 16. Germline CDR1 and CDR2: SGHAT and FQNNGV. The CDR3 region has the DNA TGTGCCAGCAGCTTACTTGGTGAGGCGGCGGGAGGGCATCCAGATACGCAGTATTTT. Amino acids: CASSLLGEAAGGHPDTQYF.

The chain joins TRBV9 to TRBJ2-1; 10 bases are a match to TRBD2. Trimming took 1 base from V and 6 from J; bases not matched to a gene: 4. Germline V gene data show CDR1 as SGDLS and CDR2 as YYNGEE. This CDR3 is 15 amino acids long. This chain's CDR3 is CASSVSGLAVNEQFF. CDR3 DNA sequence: TGTGCCAGCAGCGTATCCGGACTAGCGGTCAATGAGCAGTTCTTC.

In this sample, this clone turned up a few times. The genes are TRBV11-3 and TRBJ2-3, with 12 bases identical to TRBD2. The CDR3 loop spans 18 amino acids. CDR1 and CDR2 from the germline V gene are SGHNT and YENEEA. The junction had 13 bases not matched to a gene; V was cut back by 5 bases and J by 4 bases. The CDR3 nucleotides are TGTGCCAGCAGCCAAGGGACTAGCGGGTGGCACGGCGCAGATACGCAGTATTTT. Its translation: CASSQGTSGWHGADTQYF.

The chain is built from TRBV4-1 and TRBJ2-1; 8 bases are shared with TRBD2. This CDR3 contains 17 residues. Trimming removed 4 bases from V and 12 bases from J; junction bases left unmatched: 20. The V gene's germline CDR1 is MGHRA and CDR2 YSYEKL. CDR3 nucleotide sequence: TGCGCCAGCAGCCCAACCACTAGCGGAGGCCCGTTCAGCGTGCAGTTCTTC. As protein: CASSPTTSGGPFSVQFF.

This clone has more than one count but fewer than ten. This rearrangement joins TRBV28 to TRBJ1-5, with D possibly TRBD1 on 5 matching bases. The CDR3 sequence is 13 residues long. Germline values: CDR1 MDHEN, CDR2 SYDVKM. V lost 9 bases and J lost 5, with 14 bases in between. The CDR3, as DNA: TGTGCCAGTGCCCGGGGCAAGGATCAGCCCCAGCATTTT. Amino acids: CASARGKDQPQHF.